The 21 T cell receptor beta chains listed next were all sequenced from one sample in a study of blood T cell repertoires in COVID-19. Clones were read by immunoSEQ multiplex PCR, and TCRdb kept only the in-frame ones, dropping some. The data show around 330,000 clones, 89% seen once. The sample was PBMCs or T cells enriched from blood (not recorded which). The receptors here all came from a man in his sixties who had recovered from COVID-19.

The rearrangement joins TRBV19 to TRBJ1-1; maybe TRBD1 (5 bases). The CDR3 loop spans 14 amino acids. V shed 5 bases and J shed 0 bases, with 10 bases lying between them. CDR1 and CDR2 (germline): LNHDA, SQIVND (reference sequence). CDR3 residues: CASSRGGMNTEAFF. Here the CDR3 DNA reads TGTGCCAGTAGTCGGGGGGGAATGAACACTGAAGCTTTCTTT.

CDR3 nucleotide sequence: TGCAGCGCCAGGGAGAACACTGAAGCTTTCTTT. Translation gives CSARENTEAFF. The chain couples TRBV29-1 to TRBJ1-1, with D possibly TRBD1 on 5 matching bases. Per the germline V gene, CDR1 is SQVTM and CDR2 is ANQGSEA. The V and J ends lost 7 bases and 1 base respectively, with 7 bases between them. CDR3 length equals 11 residues.

This clone has only one observation. This chain connects TRBV9 to TRBJ2-7; TRBD2 agrees at 7 bases. The CDR3 runs to 16 residues. CDR1 SGDLS and CDR2 YYNGEE come from the germline V gene. Trimming cost V 3 bases and J 3 bases; bases outside gene matches: 12. The CDR3 coding sequence is TGTGCCAGCAGCGCCTCCGGGGGAGGGGCCGGCTACGAGCAGTACTTC. Translating gives CASSASGGGAGYEQYF.

The chain is built from TRBV28 and TRBJ2-1; 14 positions match TRBD2. Per the germline V gene, CDR1 is MDHEN and CDR2 is SYDVKM. Unmatched junction bases numbered 10, after V lost 0 bases and J lost 15 bases. This CDR3 spans 16 amino acids. For the CDR3, the DNA is TGTGCCAGCAGTTTATGGGGGACTAGCGGGAGCTTTGTAGGGTTCTTC. Translating it yields CASSLWGTSGSFVGFF.

J is TRBJ2-5 and V is TRBV28; 10 nucleotides agree with TRBD1. The CDR3 is 15 amino acids. The V gene end was trimmed by 8 bases and the J gene end by 3 bases; junction bases not matched to a gene: 9. Per the germline V gene, CDR1 is MDHEN and CDR2 is SYDVKM. The CDR3 DNA follows: TGTGCCAGCGGGGACAGGGGAGTTGGGGAAGAGACCCAGTACTTC. It yields the protein CASGDRGVGEETQYF.

For this clone: One junction end disagrees with the germline gene, perhaps due to a read error. The V and J genes are TRBV4-1 and TRBJ2-1; a possible D gene is TRBD1 (6 bases). Germline CDR1 and CDR2: MGHRA and YSYEKL. The CDR3 length is 17 residues. This CDR3 is CASRQVLGWDTYNEQFF. The CDR3 DNA is TGCGCCAGCAGGCAAGTGTTAGGATGGGACACCTACAATGAGCAGTTCTTC.

The chain couples TRBV28 to TRBJ2-5; TRBD2 agrees at 12 bases. V shed 6 bases, J shed 5 bases, and the junction held 1 base outside the gene matches. The CDR3 covers 13 residues. Germline-derived CDR1 and CDR2 are MDHEN and SYDVKM. This chain's CDR3 is CASSLAGGETQYF. The DNA for the CDR3 is TGTGCCAGCAGCCTAGCGGGAGGGGAGACCCAGTACTTC.

V usage is TRBV25-1 and J usage is TRBJ2-3, with D uncertain. Germline lookup yields CDR1 MGHDK and CDR2 SYGVNS. This CDR3 comprises 13 residues. V lost 4 bases to trimming and J lost 2 bases, with 7 bases between them. The DNA of the CDR3 is TGTGCCAGCAGTGTACAGCTCACAGATACGCAGTATTTT. It specifies CASSVQLTDTQYF.

The chain recombines TRBV18 with TRBJ1-2, with TRBD1 identical over 10 bases. This CDR3 has 16 residues. Trimming took 6 bases from V and 2 from J; bases not matched to a gene: 9. Germline V gene data show CDR1 as KGHSH and CDR2 as LQKENI. CDR3 in amino acids: CASSPIGTGVNYGYTF. For the CDR3, the DNA is TGTGCCAGCTCCCCTATCGGGACAGGGGTAAACTATGGCTACACCTTC. The variable domain in full, completed from reference TRBV18 and TRBJ1-2, reads NAGVMQNPRHLVRRRGQEARLRCSPMKGHSHVYWYRQLPEEGLKFMVYLQKENIIDESGMPKERFSAEFPKEGPSILRIQQVVRGDSAAYFCASSPIGTGVNYGYTFGSGTRLTVV.

V and J are TRBV7-2 and TRBJ2-5, with 9 bases that match TRBD1. Germline V gene sequence: CDR1 SGHTA, CDR2 FQGNSA. V trimming: 5 bases; J trimming: 5 bases; junction bases outside the gene matches: 9. This CDR3 comprises 15 residues. CDR3 DNA sequence: TGTGCCAGCAGCCCGGACAGGGGAAAAACGGAGACCCAGTACTTC. It yields the protein CASSPDRGKTETQYF. The variable domain in full, completed from reference TRBV7-2 and TRBJ2-5, reads GAGVSQSPSNKVTEKGKDVELRCDPISGHTALYWYRQSLGQGLEFLIYFQGNSAPDKSGLPSDRFSAERTGGSVSTLTIQRTQQEDSAVYLCASSPDRGKTETQYFGPGTRLLVL.

Points on this clone: Other DNA sequences within the sample encode an identical CDR3. This rearrangement joins TRBV5-1 to TRBJ2-5; TRBD2 is a possible D gene (6 bases). The V gene lost 0 bases and the J gene lost 1 base, with 10 bases spanning the gap. The CDR3 totals 15 residues. CDR1 and CDR2 from the germline V gene are SGHRS and YFSETQ. For the CDR3, the DNA is TGCGCCAGCAGCTTGGCAGGGACTCCCCAAGAGACCCAGTACTTC. Amino acid sequence: CASSLAGTPQETQYF.

The genes are TRBV28 and TRBJ2-3; possibly TRBD2 for D (6 bases). Germline V lookup: CDR1 MDHEN, CDR2 SYDVKM. The CDR3 spans 15 residues. V was trimmed by 4 bases and J by 4 bases, leaving 15 bases between them. CDR3 region: CASSSTGGRSDTQYF. The CDR3 DNA reads TGTGCCAGCAGTTCTACCGGGGGTAGGTCAGATACGCAGTATTTT.

V is TRBV7-3 and J is TRBJ2-1; D perhaps matches TRBD2 (5 bases). The CDR3 extends over 16 amino acids. Germline CDR1 SGHTA, CDR2 FQGTGA. V dropped 2 bases and J dropped 1 base, with 12 bases sitting between them. CDR3 loop: CASSLHSVGSYNEQFF. In nucleotides, the CDR3 is TGTGCCAGCAGCTTACATAGCGTGGGTTCCTACAATGAGCAGTTCTTC. Combining the CDR3 with reference TRBV7-3 and TRBJ2-1 gives the whole variable domain GAGVSQTPSNKVTEKGKYVELRCDPISGHTALYWYRQSLGQGPEFLIYFQGTGAADDSGLPNDRFFAVRPEGSVSTLKIQRTERGDSAVYLCASSLHSVGSYNEQFFGPGTRLTVL.

The V and J genes are TRBV14 and TRBJ1-1; D perhaps matches TRBD1 (6 bases). Germline lookup yields CDR1 SGHDN and CDR2 FVKESK. The CDR3 is made up of 15 amino acids. Trimming left V 0 bases short and J 11 bases short, with 19 bases between. The CDR3 sequence: CASSQDQGTPPGAFF. As DNA, the CDR3 is TGTGCCAGCAGCCAAGATCAGGGGACCCCTCCGGGGGCTTTCTTT.

The V and J genes are TRBV7-9 and TRBJ2-4, with TRBD1 matching over 7 bases. Unmatched junction bases numbered 11, after V lost 5 bases and J lost 7 bases. The CDR3 runs 15 residues. Germline V gives CDR1 SEHNR, CDR2 FQNEAQ (reference sequence). The CDR3 DNA reads as TGTGCCAGCAGCCTAAGTCGACAGGGTATGAACATTCAGTACTTC. This gives the protein CASSLSRQGMNIQYF.

The chain has TRBV5-5 and TRBJ2-6; tentative D call: TRBD2 (6 bases). Per germline, CDR1 SGHKS and CDR2 YYEKEE (reference sequence). Trimming left V 1 base short and J 2 bases short, with 10 bases between. The CDR3 runs to 16 residues. As DNA, the CDR3 is TGTGCCAGCAGCTTGCCGCGGGGCGCTGGGGCCAACGTCCTGACTTTC. Its protein product is CASSLPRGAGANVLTF.

This sequence joins TRBV27 and TRBJ1-5; D is perhaps TRBD1 (6 bases). The CDR3 sequence is 17 residues long. Germline CDR1 MNHEY, CDR2 SMNVEV (reference sequence). Trimming removed 6 bases from V and 4 bases from J, with 22 bases in between. The CDR3 here is CASSHPLQGIGNQPQHF. Written as DNA, the CDR3 is TGTGCCAGCAGCCACCCCCTACAGGGTATAGGGAATCAGCCCCAGCATTTT.

This chain joins TRBV28 and TRBJ2-6, with TRBD1 matching over 8 bases. The V segment lost 8 bases and the J segment 2 bases; nucleotides outside the gene matches: 8. The CDR3 contains 16 residues. CDR1 MDHEN and CDR2 SYDVKM come from the germline V gene. The CDR3 is CASGDPGGAGANVLTF. The CDR3 region has the DNA TGTGCCAGCGGAGACCCAGGGGGCGCTGGGGCCAACGTCCTGACTTTC.

The genes are TRBV7-9 and TRBJ2-3; possible D gene TRBD1, 6 bases. The V gene lost 9 bases and the J gene lost 2 bases, with 9 bases spanning the gap. The CDR3 is 12 residues long. Germline-derived CDR1 and CDR2 are SEHNR and FQNEAQ (reference sequence). Written as DNA, the CDR3 is TGTGCCAGACAGGGTCTCACAGATACGCAGTATTTT. Encoded protein: CARQGLTDTQYF.

This chain links TRBV2 with TRBJ1-1; 7 nucleotides agree with TRBD1. CDR1 and CDR2 (germline): SNHLY, FYNNEI. V shed 7 bases, J shed 0 bases, and the junction held 8 bases outside the gene matches. The CDR3 length is 15 residues. CDR3 sequence: CASTAPGQLNTEAFF. CDR3 nucleotides: TGTGCCAGCACTGCGCCGGGACAGTTGAACACTGAAGCTTTCTTT.

For the CDR3, the DNA is TGTGCCAGCAGCTTGTCGGGGAATGGGTATGGCTACACCTTC. Encoded protein: CASSLSGNGYGYTF. J is TRBJ1-2 and V is TRBV7-2; D ambiguous. CDR3 length equals 14 residues. Trimming took off 3 bases at V and 5 bases at J, with 13 bases between the two ends. Germline loops: CDR1 SGHTA, CDR2 FQGNSA.